One and the same sample provided the 11 T cell receptor beta chains below, sequenced in a study of T cell responses to AZD1222 COVID-19 vaccine. Some clones are missing from TCRdb's copy, which holds only in-frame ones; the method was immunoSEQ multiplex PCR. The repertoire has tens of thousands of clones, approximately 80% of them found once; the top ten carry approximately 5.2%. The specimen comprised peripheral blood, sampled 28 days after the second AZD1222 dose. These receptors all come from an adult who received the AZD1222 COVID-19 vaccine.

The chain employs TRBV24-1 and TRBJ2-1; 12 positions match TRBD1. Germline CDR1 KGHDR, CDR2 SFDVKD. V lost 2 bases and J lost 7; bases outside the gene matches: 5. This CDR3 has 16 residues. CDR3 sequence reads: CATSDWGTGGSNEQFF. The DNA of the CDR3 is TGTGCCACCAGTGATTGGGGGACAGGGGGCTCAAATGAGCAGTTCTTC.

The V gene is TRBV9, the J gene TRBJ1-3, with D maybe TRBD1 (5 bases). V lost 6 bases, J lost 4 bases, and 11 bases lay in between. The CDR3 covers 13 residues. Germline V CDR1 and CDR2: SGDLS, YYNGEE. CDR3 region: CASTRETGNTIYF. CDR3 in DNA: TGTGCCAGCACCAGGGAAACGGGAAACACCATATATTTT.

In DNA, the CDR3 is TGCGCCAGCAGCCAACCGAAAGAAGAGCAGTACTTC. Its translation: CASSQPKEEQYF. The chain recombines TRBV4-3 with TRBJ2-7; D ambiguous. The germline V gene has CDR1 LGHNA and CDR2 YSLEER. V was shortened by 2 bases and J by 7 bases, with 9 bases between the two germline ends. CDR3 size: 12 residues.

The rearrangement joins TRBV18 to TRBJ2-2, with 11 bases fitting TRBD2. There are 17 residues in the CDR3. The trim removed 3 bases at V and 5 bases at J, leaving 8 bases unmatched. Per germline, CDR1 KGHSH and CDR2 LQKENI. CDR3 sequence: CASSPPTSGSGTGELFF. For the CDR3, the DNA is TGTGCCAGCTCACCTCCAACTAGCGGGAGTGGTACCGGGGAGCTGTTTTTT.

The chain combines TRBV5-4 with TRBJ2-1; D may be TRBD2 (6 bases). Trimming took 5 bases from V and 0 from J, leaving 21 bases between them. This CDR3 comprises 18 residues. Germline V gene data show CDR1 as SGHNT and CDR2 as YYREEE (reference sequence). The CDR3 reads CASSSEPPGLSSYNEQFF. In DNA, the CDR3 is TGTGCCAGCAGTTCGGAACCACCGGGACTGAGCTCCTACAATGAGCAGTTCTTC.

V gene TRBV7-2 combines with J gene TRBJ1-6; no reliable D call. V lost 3 bases and J lost 9, with 18 bases in between. The CDR3 spans 16 residues. The V gene's germline CDR1 is SGHTA and CDR2 FQGNSA. CDR3 sequence reads: CASSFAAGSSPSPLHF. The CDR3 coding sequence is TGTGCCAGCAGCTTCGCCGCGGGGTCGTCGCCTTCACCCCTCCACTTT.

V usage is TRBV6-5 and J usage is TRBJ2-1, with D possibly matching TRBD2 (7 bases). Trimming removed 0 bases at V and 4 bases at J, with 13 bases between. Germline loops: CDR1 MNHEY, CDR2 SVGAGI. This CDR3 spans 16 amino acids. The CDR3 is CASSYSWAGAYNEQFF. The CDR3 nucleotides read TGTGCCAGCAGTTACTCGTGGGCGGGGGCATACAATGAGCAGTTCTTC.

The chain links TRBV5-6 to TRBJ2-5; 9 bases align to TRBD2. Trimming removed 2 bases from V and 5 bases from J; junction bases left unmatched: 13. The CDR3 has 17 amino acids. The germline CDR1 and CDR2 sequences are SGHDT and YYEEEE. The CDR3 region has the DNA TGTGCCAGCAGCTTAAGCGGGGGGCCGGGGTGGTCGGAGACCCAGTACTTC. Translated: CASSLSGGPGWSETQYF. Filled out from reference TRBV5-6 and TRBJ2-5, the complete variable domain reads DAGVTQSPTHLIKTRGQQVTLRCSPKSGHDTVSWYQQALGQGPQFIFQYYEEEERQRGNFPDRFSGHQFPNYSSELNVNALLLGDSALYLCASSLSGGPGWSETQYFGPGTRLLVL.

The chain is built from TRBV6-2 or TRBV6-3 and TRBJ1-1; TRBD1 matches at 7 bases. CDR1 is MNHEY and CDR2 is SVGEGT in the germline V gene. The CDR3 is made up of 12 amino acids. V lost 4 bases to trimming and J lost 7 bases; unmatched junction nucleotides: 3. CDR3 nucleotides: TGTGCCAGCAGTTCGACAGGGATTGAAGCTTTCTTT. Protein: CASSSTGIEAFF.

The chain recombines TRBV6-1 with TRBJ1-5, with 7 bases fitting TRBD1. Germline assignment: CDR1 MNHNS and CDR2 SASEGT. J gave up 0 bases and V 3 bases, and 5 bases lay outside the gene matches. The CDR3 sequence is 16 residues long. Here the CDR3 reads CASSDQGGTSNQPQHF. The CDR3 nucleotides read TGTGCCAGCAGTGATCAGGGGGGTACTAGCAATCAGCCCCAGCATTTT.

This chain uses TRBV27 with TRBJ2-3; 10 bases agree with TRBD1. Germline V gene data show CDR1 as MNHEY and CDR2 as SMNVEV (reference sequence). Losses at the gene ends were 6 bases for V and 6 bases for J; bases not matched to a gene: 6. The CDR3 is made up of 14 amino acids. CDR3 amino acids: CASSRQGAPDTQYF. Here the CDR3 DNA reads TGTGCCAGCAGCCGACAGGGGGCGCCTGATACGCAGTATTTT.